This TCR beta chain derives from a study of Graves' ophthalmopathy and Graves' hyperthyroidism listed by TCRdb under 2018. About the full investigation: Peripheral blood was collected at initial diagnosis, before any treatment. TCR beta repertoire signatures were used to distinguish Graves' ophthalmopathy from Graves' hyperthyroidism and to predict progression to ophthalmopathy. In total, some 130 blood samples were TCR-sequenced: roughly 45 ophthalmopathy, approximately 80 hyperthyroidism and some 17 hyperthyroidism-to-ophthalmopathy patients. To explore V-J signatures that distinguish ophthalmopathy from hyperthyroidism, a discovery set of 95 to 100 patients was enrolled, made up of around 44 with ophthalmopathy and around 57 with stable hyperthyroidism. The independent validation cohort included about 20 hyperthyroidism patients plus 17 patients who later progressed from hyperthyroidism to ophthalmopathy. In five or six hyperthyroidism patients, the T-cell repertoire of thyroid tissue was compared with the T-cell repertoire of blood. After sampling, hyperthyroidism patients received methimazole starting at 30 mg daily, and ophthalmopathy patients received high-dose intravenous methylprednisolone. The approximately 98 discovery patients were randomly divided into training and test sets at a 7:3 ratio.

For repertoire sequencing, the TCR beta CDR3 regions were amplified from RNA transcripts. The first round of RT-PCR was done with HTBI primers and the Qiagen OneStep RT-PCR kit, and was followed by a second round of multiplex PCR, then size selection and purification. Sequencing of the libraries was carried out on an Illumina HiSeq2000 in paired-end mode with 100 bp reads. The original pipeline was this. Reads were processed with SOAPnuke, discarding reads with adapters, uncalled bases, mean Phred below 15, or no exact constant-primer or identifier match. High-quality paired reads were merged with COPE v1.2.5. Each unique nucleotide sequence was treated as a clonotype, and MiTCR v1.1 was used to align the clonotypes to the IMGT TRB V, D and J references. Analysis was restricted to V-J combinations with a frequency above 0.0001, which covered about 99% of repertoires. For each V-J combination, a TCR clonal expansion and chaos score was defined as the ratio of F50 clonal expansion to chaos observed in the TCRdist matrix. Welch's t-statistics and random forest were used to narrow the features down to 13 V-J combinations, which were then fed into a naive Bayes classifier. The Morisita-Horn index was used to measure how similar the thyroid and blood repertoires were. TCRdb's own reprocessing of the public reads used fastp at Q25 and MiXCR and kept productive beta chains. Every distinct CDR3 protein forms one entry, paired with its most common genes and DNA. These V and J calls originate from TCRdb's pipeline instead of the authors' own analysis. This sample gives approximately 410,000 distinct CDR3 sequences in total; about 16% of them show up just once. Of the sample, approximately 7% falls within the top ten clones.

Stable hyperthyroidism was defined as no progression to ophthalmopathy within 18 months of follow-up. Hyperthyroidism patients were newly diagnosed, with disease duration under 2 months, and aged 18 to 65 years. Patients with other autoimmune diseases, uncontrolled infections, pregnancy or lactation were excluded from the study. Clinical symptoms, serum thyroxine, TRAb, thyroid ultrasound and orbital computed tomography were used for diagnosis. Using Ficoll-Paque density gradient centrifugation, PBMCs were isolated from 9.5 to 10 ml of fresh peripheral blood. Total RNA was extracted using Trizol reagent, and RNA quality was checked on an Agilent 2100 Bioanalyzer. In regard to this clonotype: No antigen is known for it. A clone one base away is much larger, so this may be a read error.

Summary of the overall study and its limitations: In cross-validation, the 13-signature model distinguished ophthalmopathy from stable hyperthyroidism with 85% to 90% sensitivity and about 81% specificity, and in the test set the corresponding values were roughly 80% and 76%. In validation, the model predicted ophthalmopathy progression with about 70% sensitivity and roughly 72% specificity; approximately 12 predicted patients were CT-confirmed with GO in a median of approximately 6.2 months. Among expanded thyroid clonotypes with frequency above 0.001, most also showed up in blood, which suggests that blood repertoires may reflect the thyroid immune response. No statistical method was used to set the sample size in advance, and the investigators knew which group each participant was assigned to.

Cut back by 0 bases and 1 base, the V and J ends lie 7 bases apart. Taken from the germline V gene, the CDR1 and CDR2 loops are SGDLS and YYNGEE. Reading from cysteine to phenylalanine, the CDR3 counts 14 amino acids. Only the CDR3 portion is preserved as DNA: 42 bases, with reading frame beginning at the first base. The rearrangement combines TRBV9 with TRBJ2-5, with a tentative D gene TRBD1 over 6 matching bases. The origin of this receptor is a young woman with stable Graves' hyperthyroidism. Donor details come from another sample of the same person, matched by shared clones. Sequencing was performed on peripheral blood. The CDR3 region: CASSVEGGQETQYF. The sequence in DNA is TGTGCCAGCAGCGTAGAAGGGGGCCAAGAGACCCAGTACTTC.